Listed below are T cell receptor beta chains from one sample, sequenced in a study of blood T cell repertoires in COVID-19. TCRdb keeps only in-frame clones here, not all; method: immunoSEQ multiplex PCR. The profile covers 360,000 or so clones, with around nine tenths appearing a single time and about 1.7% taken by the ten largest. Input material: PBMCs or T cells enriched from blood (not recorded which). Every receptor here comes from a woman younger than 45 who had recovered from COVID-19. Each CDR3 is given without its conserved first and last residue. A D gene is named only where the DNA matches it firmly.

d_call: TRBD1
v_call: TRBV9
cdr3_aa: ASSRGTGIGQPQH

d_call: TRBD1
v_call: TRBV4-1
cdr3_aa: ASSPGQGILNTEAF

d_call: TRBD2
v_call: TRBV11-2
cdr3_aa: ASSFRPAGEINNEQF

d_call: -
v_call: TRBV9
cdr3_aa: ASSVRQASQQF

d_call: TRBD1
v_call: TRBV5-1
cdr3_aa: ASSLGPRTGGMAGELF

d_call: -
v_call: TRBV2
cdr3_aa: ASSGHLGTEAF

d_call: TRBD1
v_call: TRBV7-2
cdr3_aa: ASSATGTVNTEAF

d_call: TRBD1
v_call: TRBV7-6
cdr3_aa: ASSLFGTGDGYT

d_call: TRBD1
v_call: TRBV7-2
cdr3_aa: ASSLRDSIPPF

d_call: -
v_call: TRBV24-1
cdr3_aa: ATSDTQGIYGYT

d_call: TRBD1
v_call: TRBV12-3/TRBV12-4
cdr3_aa: ASSRDRGAWQY

d_call: -
v_call: TRBV5-1
cdr3_aa: ASSVDSGTEAF

d_call: -
v_call: TRBV2
cdr3_aa: ARARQAYNYGYT

d_call: -
v_call: TRBV6-5
cdr3_aa: ASRGQAGQLF

d_call: -
v_call: TRBV28
cdr3_aa: ASSRVHGSNQPQH

d_call: -
v_call: TRBV28
cdr3_aa: ASWGYRAGANVLT

d_call: -
v_call: TRBV30
cdr3_aa: AWSVFIWRTYGYT

d_call: -
v_call: TRBV6-1
cdr3_aa: ASSEEVRQPYEQY

d_call: -
v_call: TRBV4-2
cdr3_aa: ASGRAGEQF

d_call: TRBD1
v_call: TRBV28
cdr3_aa: ASSETGILYGYT

d_call: TRBD1
v_call: TRBV7-3
cdr3_aa: ASSQTGGPQH

d_call: -
v_call: TRBV29-1
cdr3_aa: SVVSGVTGELF

d_call: TRBD1
v_call: TRBV2
cdr3_aa: ASSVDRDGGYT

d_call: -
v_call: TRBV7-9
cdr3_aa: ASSLALSLRGNQPQH

d_call: -
v_call: TRBV15
cdr3_aa: ATSRAAGSPNEKLF

d_call: TRBD1
v_call: TRBV6-5
cdr3_aa: ASSRTGPYGYT

d_call: -
v_call: TRBV6-5
cdr3_aa: ASSYQDTQY

d_call: -
v_call: TRBV7-2
cdr3_aa: ASSLAFRDEQF

d_call: -
v_call: TRBV5-1
cdr3_aa: ASSRDFGSGNTIY

d_call: -
v_call: TRBV30
cdr3_aa: AWSGSYFPDTQY

d_call: TRBD2
v_call: TRBV25-1
cdr3_aa: ASSGAGSSYNEQF

d_call: -
v_call: TRBV29-1
cdr3_aa: SVETAYGQY

d_call: TRBD1
v_call: TRBV27
cdr3_aa: ASSLTGGIEKLF

d_call: -
v_call: TRBV5-1
cdr3_aa: ASSLFPSKEQF

d_call: -
v_call: TRBV6-5
cdr3_aa: ASRQGLREAF

d_call: TRBD1
v_call: TRBV30
cdr3_aa: AWSGTGGNQPQH

d_call: TRBD1
v_call: TRBV10-2
cdr3_aa: ASSEGGTDMNTEAF

d_call: TRBD1
v_call: TRBV27
cdr3_aa: ASSFGTGDTGELF

d_call: -
v_call: TRBV5-4
cdr3_aa: ASSPKAWGDYGYT

d_call: TRBD1
v_call: TRBV4-1
cdr3_aa: ASSQAPGGPRNSPLH

d_call: -
v_call: TRBV7-3
cdr3_aa: ASSWGRGTGRTEAF

d_call: TRBD2
v_call: TRBV28
cdr3_aa: ASSRTSGSLGNEQF

d_call: -
v_call: TRBV6-5
cdr3_aa: ASSPGNSPLH